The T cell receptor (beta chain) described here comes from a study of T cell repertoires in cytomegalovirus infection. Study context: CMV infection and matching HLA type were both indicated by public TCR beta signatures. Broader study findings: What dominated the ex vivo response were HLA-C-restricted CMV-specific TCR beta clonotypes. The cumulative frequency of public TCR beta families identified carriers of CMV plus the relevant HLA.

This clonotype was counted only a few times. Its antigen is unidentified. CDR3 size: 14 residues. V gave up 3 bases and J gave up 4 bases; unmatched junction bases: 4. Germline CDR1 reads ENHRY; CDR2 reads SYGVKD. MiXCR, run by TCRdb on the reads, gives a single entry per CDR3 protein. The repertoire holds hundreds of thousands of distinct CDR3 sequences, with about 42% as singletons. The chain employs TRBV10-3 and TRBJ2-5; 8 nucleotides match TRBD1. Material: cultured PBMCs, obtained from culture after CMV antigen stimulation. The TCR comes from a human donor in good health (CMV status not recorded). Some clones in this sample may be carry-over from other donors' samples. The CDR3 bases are TGTGCCATCAGTGACCAGGGGGCCCGAGAGACCCAGTACTTC. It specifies CAISDQGARETQYF.